This record looks at one T cell receptor beta chain sequence and its context. Antigen: not known. In germline, CDR1 is SGHDT, CDR2 YYEEEE. V shed 1 base, J shed 4 bases, and the junction held 8 bases outside the gene matches. The CDR3 consists of 16 residues. This entry comes from a study of T cells in Graves' hyperthyroidism and ophthalmopathy. Study-wide points: A model of 13 V-J features distinguished ophthalmopathy from stable hyperthyroidism.

RNA transcripts gave rise to amplified TCR beta CDR3 regions. HTBI primers were the set used in a first-round RT-PCR of the TCR CDR3. One entry per CDR3 protein results from TCRdb running MiXCR on the multiplex PCR reads. The sample contains about 200,000 distinct CDR3 sequences, about 15% of which appear only once. The clonotype originates from a woman in her forties or fifties with Graves' hyperthyroidism. The chain has TRBV5-6 and TRBJ1-5, with 7 bases matching TRBD1. Sequenced input: blood. In DNA form, the CDR3 reads TGTGCCAGCAGCTTGAGAAGGGGGCTTGGAAATCAGCCCCAGCATTTT. It is translated as CASSLRRGLGNQPQHF.